These 5 T cell receptor beta chains originate from one sample sequenced in a study of blood T cell repertoires in COVID-19. Some clones are missing from TCRdb's copy, which holds only in-frame ones; the method was immunoSEQ multiplex PCR. The repertoire holds approximately 300,000 clones, with 80% to 90% as singletons. Sequenced: PBMCs or T cells enriched from blood (not recorded which). The receptors originated from a woman under 30 who had recovered from COVID-19.

The rearrangement links TRBV6-5 to TRBJ2-7; weak D call: TRBD2 (5 bases). The germline V gene has CDR1 MNHEY and CDR2 SVGAGI. V was clipped by 5 bases and J by 7 bases, with 21 bases between them. The CDR3 extends over 15 amino acids. The CDR3 bases are TGTGCCAGCAGTCTTACTAGGTCAGGAGCATGGGAGCAGTACTTC. Protein: CASSLTRSGAWEQYF.

The chain recombines TRBV5-3 with TRBJ1-2; 8 bases are shared with TRBD1. TRBV5-3 is reported as an ORF; its role is uncertain. The CDR3 consists of 16 residues. Trimming removed 5 bases from V and 6 bases from J; junction bases left unmatched: 15. This chain's CDR3 is CARRRVDRASRNGYTF. The CDR3 DNA reads TGTGCCAGAAGACGCGTGGACAGGGCCTCACGTAATGGCTACACCTTC.

V is TRBV18 and J is TRBJ2-4; 9 bases are a match to TRBD1. Germline CDR1 KGHSH, CDR2 LQKENI. V was pared by 2 bases and J by 1 base, with 6 bases of the junction left unmatched. There are 17 residues in the CDR3. Written as DNA, the CDR3 is TGTGCCAGCTCACCAGGGACAGGGACCGGGGCCAAAAACATTCAGTACTTC. Amino acid sequence: CASSPGTGTGAKNIQYF.

The rearrangement links TRBV18 to TRBJ2-2; 14 positions match TRBD2. This CDR3 is built from 17 residues. V gave up 3 bases and J gave up 7 bases; unmatched junction bases: 7. Germline CDR1 is KGHSH and CDR2 is LQKENI. The CDR3 loop reads CASSPGTSGSSGGELFF. The CDR3 bases are TGTGCCAGCTCACCGGGGACTAGCGGGAGCTCTGGCGGGGAGCTGTTTTTT.

The chain combines TRBV9 with TRBJ1-4, with 7 bases identical to TRBD1. CDR1 and CDR2 (germline): SGDLS, YYNGEE. V was pared by 4 bases and J by 4 bases, with 7 bases of the junction left unmatched. The length of the CDR3 is 15 residues. The CDR3 DNA sequence: TGTGCCAGCAGCCCAGGGACAGATATTAATGAAAAACTGTTTTTT. Its protein is CASSPGTDINEKLFF.